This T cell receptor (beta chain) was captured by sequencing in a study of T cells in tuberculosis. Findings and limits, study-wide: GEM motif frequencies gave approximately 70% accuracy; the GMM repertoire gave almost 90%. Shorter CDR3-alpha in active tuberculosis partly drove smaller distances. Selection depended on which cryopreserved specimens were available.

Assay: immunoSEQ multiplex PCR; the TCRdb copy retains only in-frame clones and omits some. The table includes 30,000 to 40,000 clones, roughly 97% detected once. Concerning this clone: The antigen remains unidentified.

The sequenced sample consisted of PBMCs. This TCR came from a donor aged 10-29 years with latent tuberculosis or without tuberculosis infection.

CDR3 amino acids: CASSLNRAANTGELFF. The DNA of the CDR3 is TGTGCCAGCAGCCTGAACAGGGCCGCTAACACCGGGGAGCTGTTTTTT. This sequence joins TRBV7-2 and TRBJ2-2, with D tentatively TRBD1 (6 bases). This CDR3 contains 16 residues. Germline CDR1 reads SGHTA; CDR2 reads FQGNSA. Trimming left V 5 bases short and J 2 bases short, with 15 bases between. The full variable domain, with the rest looked up from reference TRBV7-2 and TRBJ2-2, is GAGVSQSPSNKVTEKGKDVELRCDPISGHTALYWYRQSLGQGLEFLIYFQGNSAPDKSGLPSDRFSAERTGGSVSTLTIQRTQQEDSAVYLCASSLNRAANTGELFFGEGSRLTVL.